The T cell receptor (beta chain) described here comes from a study of radiotherapy plus CTLA-4 blockade in lung cancer. The wider study: Objective responses occurred in about 17% of patients; about 34% had disease control.

Trimming took 8 bases from V and 2 from J; bases not matched to a gene: 20. The CDR3 extends over 18 amino acids. Germline CDR1 is SEHNR and CDR2 is FQNEAQ (reference sequence). General study points: Reported findings show early blood T cell clone dynamics, with interferon-beta, best predicted response. Expansion of tumor-derived TCR clones was observed in blood after radiotherapy plus ipilimumab.

Patients had chemo-refractory metastatic non-small-cell lung cancer and received focal radiation plus CTLA-4 blockade that used ipilimumab. TCRdb's copy holds only in-frame clones and misses some; the assay was immunoSEQ multiplex PCR. The sample consists of about 91,000 clones, roughly 70% of them appearing once. About this clone itself: What it binds is not known.

The rearrangement uses TRBV7-9 and TRBJ2-5; TRBD2 agrees at 7 bases. The origin of this receptor is a human donor with non-small cell lung cancer that progressed on radiotherapy plus ipilimumab. The material was peripheral blood, obtained from a patient treated with radiotherapy plus ipilimumab. CDR3 DNA sequence: TGTGCCAGCTCAGGGTGGGAGGGAGTAAGGGAGCAACAAGAGACCCAGTACTTC. Encoded protein: CASSGWEGVREQQETQYF. Full variable domain (rest looked up from reference TRBV7-9 and TRBJ2-5): DTGVSQNPRHKITKRGQNVTFRCDPISEHNRLYWYRQTLGQGPEFLTYFQNEAQLEKSRLLSDRFSAERPKGSFSTLEIQRTEQGDSAMYLCASSGWEGVREQQETQYFGPGTRLLVL.